Here is one T cell receptor (beta chain) with its context. This specimen comes from a study of blood T cell repertoires in COVID-19. Study background: The United States, Italy and Spain supplied acute and convalescent COVID-19 samples. Sources were T cells, B-cell-depleted T cells, or PBMCs; the material itself was cDNA or gDNA.

The assay was immunoSEQ multiplex PCR, and TCRdb's table has in-frame clones only and misses some. The table has about 170,000 clones, about 82% seen once. Germline V lookup: CDR1 KGHSH, CDR2 LQKENI. V was pared by 3 bases and J by 2 bases, with 8 bases between. This CDR3 is built from 13 residues. Sequenced: peripheral blood. The J gene is TRBJ2-7, the V gene TRBV18; no clear D. The origin of this receptor is an elderly woman with COVID-19, enrolled during active disease. The CDR3 nucleotides read TGTGCCAGCTCACCTGCGGCCCCCTACGAGCAGTACTTC. This translates into CASSPAAPYEQYF.